This is a list of T cell receptor beta chains from one sample in a study of vaccination effects on CD4 cells after COVID-19. Here immunoSEQ multiplex PCR was the method, and the copy in TCRdb shows in-frame clones only, minus some. This table holds about 63,000 clones, roughly 76% found once. No antigen has been assigned to these receptors. The sample was CD4+ T cells from PBMCs cultured with HCoV-OC43 spike peptides, taken before COVID-19 vaccination. These receptors all stem from a human donor who received a COVID-19 vaccine. Each CDR3 is given with its conserved first and last residue. A D gene is named only where the DNA matches it firmly. Clone size is given for some rows only: seen once, a few or many times, or a class if the clone is expanded.

clone_size | j_call | v_call | d_call | cdr3_aa | cdr3_nt
. | TRBJ1-2 | TRBV6-5 | . | CASSYSRGRGDGYTF | TGTGCCAGCAGTTACTCGCGGGGGAGGGGGGATGGCTACACCTTC
. | TRBJ1-3 | TRBV6-5 | . | CASRQTASGNTIYF | TGTGCCAGCAGACAGACCGCCTCTGGAAACACCATATATTTT
. | TRBJ2-1 | TRBV9 | . | CASSVGGPYYNEQFF | TGTGCCAGCAGCGTAGGGGGGCCCTACTACAATGAGCAGTTCTTC
. | TRBJ1-3 | TRBV18 | . | CASSGGNTIYF | TGTGCCAGCTCTGGGGGGAACACCATATATTTT
few | TRBJ1-2 | TRBV29-1 | . | CSAAGIWGYGYTF | TGCAGCGCGGCAGGAATTTGGGGCTATGGCTACACCTTC
. | TRBJ2-6 | TRBV2 | . | CASKAVLSGANVLTF | TGTGCCAGCAAGGCAGTTCTCTCTGGGGCCAACGTCCTGACTTTC
once | TRBJ2-1 | TRBV30 | . | CAWSVLYNEQFF | TGTGCCTGGAGTGTACTGTACAATGAGCAGTTCTTC
. | TRBJ1-4 | TRBV7-2 | . | CASSGSQGRGEKLFF | TGTGCCAGCAGCGGGTCACAGGGCCGGGGTGAAAAACTGTTTTTT
few | TRBJ2-1 | TRBV6-2/TRBV6-3 | . | CASSSLREQFF | TGTGCCAGCAGTTCTCTCCGTGAGCAGTTCTTC
few | TRBJ2-1 | TRBV7-7 | TRBD1 | CASSSGTGGFNEQFF | TGTGCCAGCAGCTCCGGGACAGGGGGATTCAATGAGCAGTTCTTC
. | TRBJ2-1 | TRBV7-8 | . | CASSRSRDSNNEQFF | TGTGCCAGCAGTCGCTCGCGGGACAGCAACAATGAGCAGTTCTTC
. | TRBJ1-1 | TRBV6-5 | . | CAVLMNTEAFF | TGTGCCGTTTTAATGAACACTGAAGCTTTCTTT
once | TRBJ1-2 | TRBV6-5 | TRBD1 | CASTEGTGGASGYTF | TGTGCCAGCACCGAAGGGACAGGGGGCGCTAGTGGCTACACCTTC
. | TRBJ1-2 | TRBV4-1 | . | CASSQGQNTNYGYTF | TGCGCCAGCAGCCAAGGACAGAATACTAACTATGGCTACACCTTC
few | TRBJ1-6 | TRBV7-8 | . | CASSFHGPYNSPLHF | TGTGCCAGCAGCTTCCACGGCCCTTATAATTCACCCCTCCACTTT
. | TRBJ2-5 | TRBV6-5 | . | CASVKTSLETQYF | TGTGCCAGCGTCAAGACGAGTCTTGAGACCCAGTACTTC
. | TRBJ1-1 | TRBV9 | TRBD1 | CASSATGANTEAFF | TGTGCCAGCAGCGCCACAGGGGCGAACACTGAAGCTTTCTTT
. | TRBJ1-5 | TRBV6-2/TRBV6-3 | TRBD1 | CASSPSGTANQPQHF | TGTGCCAGCAGCCCGAGCGGGACAGCAAATCAGCCCCAGCATTTT
. | TRBJ2-1 | TRBV11-3 | . | CASSLSRNSYNEQFF | TGTGCCAGCAGCTTATCGCGGAACTCCTACAATGAGCAGTTCTTC
. | TRBJ2-3 | TRBV29-1 | . | CSVEKELGTDTQYF | TGCAGCGTTGAAAAGGAACTCGGCACAGATACGCAGTATTTT
. | TRBJ1-3 | TRBV6-5 | . | CASSYFRGGNTIYF | TGTGCCAGCAGTTACTTCAGGGGTGGAAACACCATATATTTT
. | TRBJ2-2 | TRBV9 | TRBD2 | CASRAGLEYTGELFF | TGTGCCAGCAGAGCCGGACTAGAGTACACCGGGGAGCTGTTTTTT
. | TRBJ1-4 | TRBV12-3/TRBV12-4 | . | CASSLGYEKLFF | TGTGCCAGCAGTTTGGGTTATGAAAAACTGTTTTTT
once | TRBJ1-5 | TRBV23-1 | TRBD1 | CASSHWDRGDYSNQPQHF | TGCGCCAGCAGTCACTGGGACAGGGGAGACTACAGCAATCAGCCCCAGCATTTT
once | TRBJ2-1 | TRBV25-1 | TRBD1 | CASSGQGVRYNEQFF | TGTGCCAGCAGTGGACAGGGAGTACGGTACAATGAGCAGTTCTTC
. | TRBJ1-6 | TRBV7-2 | . | CASSLGREVESPLHF | TGTGCCAGCAGCTTAGGCAGGGAAGTCGAGTCACCCCTCCACTTT
. | TRBJ2-3 | TRBV18 | . | CASSPNGPNTDTQYF | TGTGCCAGCTCTCCCAATGGCCCAAACACAGATACGCAGTATTTT
. | TRBJ2-3 | TRBV5-1 | TRBD1 | CASSRGQGRTDTQYF | TGCGCCAGCAGCCGGGGACAGGGGCGTACAGATACGCAGTATTTT
. | TRBJ2-6 | TRBV27 | . | CASSFGSGANVLTF | TGTGCCAGCAGTTTTGGCTCTGGGGCCAACGTCCTGACTTTC
once | TRBJ1-2 | TRBV28 | . | CASSLYSVAAGYTF | TGTGCCAGCAGTTTGTATTCAGTAGCAGCTGGCTACACCTTC
. | TRBJ2-1 | TRBV5-1 | . | CASSLIQGSWNEQFF | TGCGCCAGCAGCTTAATTCAGGGGTCGTGGAATGAGCAGTTCTTC
. | TRBJ2-2 | TRBV5-8 | . | CASSPGRSRFTGELFF | TGTGCCAGCAGCCCGGGTCGATCCAGGTTCACCGGGGAGCTGTTTTTT
. | TRBJ2-1 | TRBV4-1 | . | CASSPGGLNEQFF | TGCGCCAGCAGCCCCGGGGGGCTTAATGAGCAGTTCTTC
few | TRBJ1-1 | TRBV6-6 | . | CASSYYYSGEDTEAFF | TGTGCCAGCAGTTACTACTACTCGGGGGAGGACACTGAAGCTTTCTTT
few | TRBJ2-5 | TRBV5-4 | . | CASSQGHTQETQYF | TGTGCCAGCAGCCAGGGACATACGCAAGAGACCCAGTACTTC
. | TRBJ2-1 | TRBV5-1 | TRBD2 | CASSSLLAGGANEQFF | TGCGCCAGCAGCTCGTTACTAGCGGGGGGGGCCAATGAGCAGTTCTTC
. | TRBJ2-3 | TRBV19 | . | CASSMSGTSTDTQYF | TGTGCCAGTAGTATGTCGGGGACTAGCACAGATACGCAGTATTTT
once | TRBJ2-5 | TRBV5-1 | . | CASSPLVRAETQYF | TGCGCCAGCAGCCCACTGGTCAGGGCGGAGACCCAGTACTTC
few | TRBJ1-2 | TRBV19 | TRBD1 | CASSLDRGYGYTF | TGTGCCAGTAGTCTAGACAGGGGGTATGGCTACACCTTC
. | TRBJ1-3 | TRBV7-2 | . | CASSFGGRNTIYF | TGTGCCAGCAGCTTTGGGGGGAGAAACACCATATATTTT
. | TRBJ1-1 | TRBV7-3 | . | CASSSDMNTEAFF | TGTGCCAGCAGCTCAGATATGAACACTGAAGCTTTCTTT
. | TRBJ1-4 | TRBV3-1/TRBV3-2 | . | CASSQDLRGEKLFF | TGTGCCAGCAGCCAAGATCTTAGGGGTGAAAAACTGTTTTTT
. | TRBJ1-6 | TRBV14 | . | CASSQDLLKSYNSPLHF | TGTGCCAGCAGCCAAGATCTTTTAAAGTCCTATAATTCACCCCTCCACTTT
. | TRBJ2-6 | TRBV6-5 | . | CASRGAEAGANVLTF | TGTGCCAGCAGGGGGGCTGAGGCTGGGGCCAACGTCCTGACTTTC
few | TRBJ1-3 | TRBV29-1 | . | CSVERGTGNTIYF | TGCAGCGTTGAAAGGGGGACTGGAAACACCATATATTTT
. | TRBJ1-6 | TRBV11-3 | . | CASSFTQGSPLHF | TGTGCCAGCAGCTTCACACAGGGTTCACCCCTCCACTTT
. | TRBJ1-3 | TRBV11-2 | . | CASSQQGNTIYF | TGTGCCAGCAGCCAACAGGGAAACACCATATATTTT
. | TRBJ2-5 | TRBV29-1 | TRBD2 | CSVAASGEEETQYF | TGCAGCGTTGCGGCTAGCGGGGAAGAAGAGACCCAGTACTTC
. | TRBJ1-2 | TRBV5-1 | TRBD1 | CASSGTGDGYTF | TGCGCCAGCAGCGGGACAGGGGATGGCTACACCTTC
. | TRBJ1-6 | TRBV5-5 | TRBD1 | CASRWGQLYNSPLHF | TGTGCCAGCAGATGGGGACAGCTCTATAATTCACCCCTCCACTTT
. | TRBJ1-5 | TRBV15 | . | CATSRSGTSEQPQHF | TGTGCCACCAGCAGATCAGGGACATCTGAGCAGCCCCAGCATTTT